The source of this T cell receptor (beta chain) is a study of T-cell reconstitution after alpha-beta-depleted transplantation in children. This clonotype was observed at least ten times. Germline CDR1 reads SGHAT; CDR2 reads FQNNGV. The CDR3 extends over 16 amino acids. Unmatched junction bases numbered 6, after V lost 3 bases and J lost 2 bases. Molecular barcoding with unique molecular identifiers was used for the TCRbeta library. TCRdb analysed the PCR reads with MiXCR anew, one entry per CDR3 protein. This sample has around 96,000 distinct CDR3 sequences, with more than 10% found just once. The V and J genes are TRBV11-2 and TRBJ2-7; 11 bases line up with TRBD1. This TCR was sampled from a human donor who donated a stem cell graft to a child with inherited bone marrow failure. Sequenced material: PBMCs from the stem cell graft donor, taken from the stem cell graft. CDR3 loop: CASSFSGTGGTYEQYF. The CDR3 nucleotides are TGTGCCAGCAGCTTCTCCGGGACAGGGGGGACCTACGAGCAGTACTTC.